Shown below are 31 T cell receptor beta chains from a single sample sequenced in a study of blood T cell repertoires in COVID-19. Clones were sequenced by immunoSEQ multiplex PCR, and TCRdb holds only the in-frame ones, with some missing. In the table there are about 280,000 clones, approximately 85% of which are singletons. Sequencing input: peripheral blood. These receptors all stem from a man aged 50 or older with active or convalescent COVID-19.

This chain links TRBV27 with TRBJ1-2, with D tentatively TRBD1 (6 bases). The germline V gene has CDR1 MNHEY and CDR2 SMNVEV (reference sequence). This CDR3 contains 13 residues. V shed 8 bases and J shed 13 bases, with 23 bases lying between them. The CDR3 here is CASFGVGGLPLTF. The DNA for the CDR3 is TGTGCCAGCTTCGGAGTGGGGGGGCTCCCCCTCACCTTC.

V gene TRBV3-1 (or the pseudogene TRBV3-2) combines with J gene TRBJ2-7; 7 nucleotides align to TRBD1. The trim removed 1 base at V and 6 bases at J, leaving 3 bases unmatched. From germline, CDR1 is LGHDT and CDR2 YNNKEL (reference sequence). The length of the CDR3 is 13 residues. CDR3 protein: CASSQADRAEQYF. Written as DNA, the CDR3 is TGTGCCAGCAGCCAAGCCGACAGGGCCGAGCAGTACTTC.

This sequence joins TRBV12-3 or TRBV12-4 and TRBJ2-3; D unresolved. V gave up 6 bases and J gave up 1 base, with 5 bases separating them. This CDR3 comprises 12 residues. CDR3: CASSLGTDTQYF. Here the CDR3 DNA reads TGTGCCAGCAGCCTAGGCACAGATACGCAGTATTTT.

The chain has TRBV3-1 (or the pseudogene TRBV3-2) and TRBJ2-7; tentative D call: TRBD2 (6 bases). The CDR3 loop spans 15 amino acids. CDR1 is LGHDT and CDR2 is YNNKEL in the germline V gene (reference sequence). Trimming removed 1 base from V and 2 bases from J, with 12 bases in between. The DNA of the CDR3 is TGTGCCAGCAGCCAAGGCGGGACCCCTGCCTACGAGCAGTACTTC. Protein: CASSQGGTPAYEQYF.

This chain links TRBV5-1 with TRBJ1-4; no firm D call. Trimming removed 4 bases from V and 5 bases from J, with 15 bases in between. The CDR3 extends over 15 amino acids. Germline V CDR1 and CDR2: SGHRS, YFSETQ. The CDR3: CASSPGAGRNEKLFF. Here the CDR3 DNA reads TGCGCCAGCAGCCCCGGAGCGGGGAGGAATGAAAAACTGTTTTTT.

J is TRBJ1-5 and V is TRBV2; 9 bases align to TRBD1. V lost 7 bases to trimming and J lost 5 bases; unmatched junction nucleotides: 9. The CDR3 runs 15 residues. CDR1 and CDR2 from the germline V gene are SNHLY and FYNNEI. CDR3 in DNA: TGTGCCAGCAACCCGGATTGGACAGGGGATCAGCCCCAGCATTTT. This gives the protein CASNPDWTGDQPQHF.

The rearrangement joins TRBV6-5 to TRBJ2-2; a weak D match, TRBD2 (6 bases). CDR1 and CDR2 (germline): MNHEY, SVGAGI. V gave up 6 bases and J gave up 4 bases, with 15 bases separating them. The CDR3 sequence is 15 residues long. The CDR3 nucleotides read TGTGCCAGCAGCCTCAAGACTAGTCGCACCGGGGAGCTGTTTTTT. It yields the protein CASSLKTSRTGELFF.

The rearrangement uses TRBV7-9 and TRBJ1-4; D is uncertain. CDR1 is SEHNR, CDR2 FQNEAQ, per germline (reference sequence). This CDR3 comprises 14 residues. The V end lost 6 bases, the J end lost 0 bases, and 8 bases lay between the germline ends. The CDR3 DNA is TGTGCCAGCAGTCGTCCCGCAACTAATGAAAAACTGTTTTTT. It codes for CASSRPATNEKLFF. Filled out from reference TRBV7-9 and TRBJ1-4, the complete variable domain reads DTGVSQNPRHKITKRGQNVTFRCDPISEHNRLYWYRQTLGQGPEFLTYFQNEAQLEKSRLLSDRFSAERPKGSFSTLEIQRTEQGDSAMYLCASSRPATNEKLFFGSGTQLSVL.

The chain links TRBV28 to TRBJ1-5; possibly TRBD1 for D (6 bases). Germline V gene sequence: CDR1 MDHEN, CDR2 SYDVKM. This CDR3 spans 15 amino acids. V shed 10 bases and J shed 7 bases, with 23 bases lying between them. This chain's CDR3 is CATRYRDIFLQPQHF. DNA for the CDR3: TGTGCCACCCGTTACCGGGACATATTTTTACAGCCCCAGCATTTT.

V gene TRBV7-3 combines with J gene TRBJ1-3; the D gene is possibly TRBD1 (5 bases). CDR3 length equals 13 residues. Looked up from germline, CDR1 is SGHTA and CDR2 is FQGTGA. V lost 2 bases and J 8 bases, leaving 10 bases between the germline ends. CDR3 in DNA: TGTGCCAGCAGCTTAGGCCGGGGGGACACCATATATTTT. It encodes CASSLGRGDTIYF.

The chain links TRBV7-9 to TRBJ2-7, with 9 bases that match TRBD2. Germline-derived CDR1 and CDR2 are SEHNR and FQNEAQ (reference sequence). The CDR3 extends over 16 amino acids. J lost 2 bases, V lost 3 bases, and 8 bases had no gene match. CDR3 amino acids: CASSLRPTSGAYEQYF. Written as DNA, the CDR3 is TGTGCCAGCAGCTTGCGGCCGACTAGCGGAGCCTACGAGCAGTACTTC.

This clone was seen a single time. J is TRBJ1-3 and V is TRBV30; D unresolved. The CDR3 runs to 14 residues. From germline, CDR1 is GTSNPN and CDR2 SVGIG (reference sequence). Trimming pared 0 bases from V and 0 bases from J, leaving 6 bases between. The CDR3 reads CAWSVQSSGNTIYF. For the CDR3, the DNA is TGTGCCTGGAGTGTACAAAGCTCTGGAAACACCATATATTTT. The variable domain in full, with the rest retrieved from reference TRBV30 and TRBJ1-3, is SQTIHQWPATLVQPVGSPLSLECTVEGTSNPNLYWYRQAAGRGLQLLFYSVGIGQISSEVPQNLSASRPQDRQFILSSKKLLLSDSGFYLCAWSVQSSGNTIYFGEGSWLTVV.

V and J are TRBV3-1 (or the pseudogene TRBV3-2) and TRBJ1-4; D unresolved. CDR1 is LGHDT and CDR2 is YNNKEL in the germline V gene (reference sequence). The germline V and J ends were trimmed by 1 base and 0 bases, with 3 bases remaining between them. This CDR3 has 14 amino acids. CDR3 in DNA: TGTGCCAGCAGCCAAGCAGCAACTAATGAAAAACTGTTTTTT. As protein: CASSQAATNEKLFF.

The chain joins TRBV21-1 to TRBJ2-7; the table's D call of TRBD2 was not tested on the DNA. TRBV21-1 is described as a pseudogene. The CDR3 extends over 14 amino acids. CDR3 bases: TGTGCCAGCAGCTTCCGCGGGAGGGGGGGCGAGCAGTACTTC. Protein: CASSFRGRGGEQYF.

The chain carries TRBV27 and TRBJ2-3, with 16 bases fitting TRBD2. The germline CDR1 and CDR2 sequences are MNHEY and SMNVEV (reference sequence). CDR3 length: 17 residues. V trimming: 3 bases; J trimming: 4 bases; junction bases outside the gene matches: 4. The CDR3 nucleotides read TGTGCCAGCAGTTTCTCGGGACTAGCGGGAGGGCCAGATACGCAGTATTTT. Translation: CASSFSGLAGGPDTQYF.

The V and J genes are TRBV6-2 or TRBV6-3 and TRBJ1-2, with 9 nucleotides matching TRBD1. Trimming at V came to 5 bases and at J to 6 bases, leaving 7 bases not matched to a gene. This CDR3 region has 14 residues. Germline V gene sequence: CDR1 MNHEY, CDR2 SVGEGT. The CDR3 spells CASSPRDRENGYTF. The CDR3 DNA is TGTGCCAGCAGTCCCCGGGACAGGGAAAATGGCTACACCTTC.

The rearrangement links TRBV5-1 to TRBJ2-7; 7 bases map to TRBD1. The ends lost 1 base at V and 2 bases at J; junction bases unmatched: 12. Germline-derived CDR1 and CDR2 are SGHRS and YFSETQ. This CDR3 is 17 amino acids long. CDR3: CASSLSRGGEAPYEQYF. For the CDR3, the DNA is TGCGCCAGCAGCTTGTCGCGAGGGGGCGAAGCTCCCTACGAGCAGTACTTC.

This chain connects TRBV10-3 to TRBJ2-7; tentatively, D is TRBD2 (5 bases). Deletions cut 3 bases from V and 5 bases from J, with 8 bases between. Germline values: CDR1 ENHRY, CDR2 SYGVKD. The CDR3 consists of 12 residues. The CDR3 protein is CAISDLADEQYF. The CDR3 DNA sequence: TGTGCCATCAGTGATCTAGCCGACGAGCAGTACTTC.

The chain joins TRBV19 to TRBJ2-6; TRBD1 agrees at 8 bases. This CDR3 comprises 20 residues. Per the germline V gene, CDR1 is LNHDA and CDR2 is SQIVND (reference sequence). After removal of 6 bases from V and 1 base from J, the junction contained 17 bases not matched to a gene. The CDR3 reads CASSIPGQATHLSGANVLTF. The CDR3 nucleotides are TGTGCCAGTAGCATCCCGGGACAGGCGACACACCTATCTGGGGCCAACGTCCTGACTTTC.

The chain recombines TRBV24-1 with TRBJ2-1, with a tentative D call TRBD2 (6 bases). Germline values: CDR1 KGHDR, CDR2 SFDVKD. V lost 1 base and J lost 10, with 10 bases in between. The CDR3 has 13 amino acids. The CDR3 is CATSDFRGREQFF. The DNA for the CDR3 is TGTGCCACCAGTGATTTTCGGGGGAGGGAGCAGTTCTTC.

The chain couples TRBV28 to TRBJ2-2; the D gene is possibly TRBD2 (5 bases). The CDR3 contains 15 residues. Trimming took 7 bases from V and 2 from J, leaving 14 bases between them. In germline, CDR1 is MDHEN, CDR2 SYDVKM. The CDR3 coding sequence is TGTGCCAGCACCGAGGGAACTTTTAACACCGGGGAGCTGTTTTTT. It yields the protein CASTEGTFNTGELFF.

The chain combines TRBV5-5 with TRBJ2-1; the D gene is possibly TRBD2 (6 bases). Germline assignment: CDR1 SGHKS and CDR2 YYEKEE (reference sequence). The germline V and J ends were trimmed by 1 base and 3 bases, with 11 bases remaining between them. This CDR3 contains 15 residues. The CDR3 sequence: CASSLHGRYYNEQFF. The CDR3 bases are TGTGCCAGCAGCTTGCACGGGAGATACTACAATGAGCAGTTCTTC.

Here the CDR3 reads CASSVETSGAGELFF. CDR3 DNA: TGTGCCAGCAGCGTAGAAACTAGTGGGGCCGGGGAGCTGTTTTTT. V gene TRBV9 combines with J gene TRBJ2-2, with D maybe TRBD2 (5 bases). CDR3 size: 15 residues. Germline assignment: CDR1 SGDLS and CDR2 YYNGEE. V gave up 0 bases and J gave up 6 bases, with 12 bases separating them.

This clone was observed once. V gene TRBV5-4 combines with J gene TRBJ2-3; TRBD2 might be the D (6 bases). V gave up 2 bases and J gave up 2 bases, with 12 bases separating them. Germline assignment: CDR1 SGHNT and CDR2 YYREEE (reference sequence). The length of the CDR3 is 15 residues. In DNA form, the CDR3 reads TGTGCCAGCAGCTTAAGTAGCGGACCCACAGATACGCAGTATTTT. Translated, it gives CASSLSSGPTDTQYF.

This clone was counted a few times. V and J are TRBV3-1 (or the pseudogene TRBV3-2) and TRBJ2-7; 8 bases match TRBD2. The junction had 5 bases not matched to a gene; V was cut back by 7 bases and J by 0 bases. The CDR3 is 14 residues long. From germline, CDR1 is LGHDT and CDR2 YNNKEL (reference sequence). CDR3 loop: CASTSGTSSYEQYF. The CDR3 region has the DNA TGTGCCAGCACCTCCGGGACTAGCTCCTACGAGCAGTACTTC.

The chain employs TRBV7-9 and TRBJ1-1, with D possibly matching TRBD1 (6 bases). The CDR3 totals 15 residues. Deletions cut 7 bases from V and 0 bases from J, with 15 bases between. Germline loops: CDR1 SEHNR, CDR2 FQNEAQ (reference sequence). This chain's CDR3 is CASTEDSYLNTEAFF. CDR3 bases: TGTGCCAGCACGGAGGACAGCTATCTGAACACTGAAGCTTTCTTT.

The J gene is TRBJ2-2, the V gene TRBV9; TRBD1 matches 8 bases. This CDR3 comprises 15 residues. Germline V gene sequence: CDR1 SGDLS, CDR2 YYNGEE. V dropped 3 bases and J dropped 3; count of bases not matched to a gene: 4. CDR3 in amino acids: CASSARGQDTGELFF. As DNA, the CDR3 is TGTGCCAGCAGCGCCAGGGGGCAGGACACCGGGGAGCTGTTTTTT.

The CDR3 protein is CASSRRIDLFGYTF. DNA of the CDR3: TGTGCCAGCAGCCGGAGGATAGACCTTTTTGGCTACACCTTC. The chain couples TRBV13 to TRBJ1-2, with unresolved D. The germline V gene encodes CDR1 PRHDT and CDR2 FYEKMQ (reference sequence). V was shortened by 5 bases and J by 7 bases, with 17 bases between the two germline ends. The CDR3 covers 14 residues.

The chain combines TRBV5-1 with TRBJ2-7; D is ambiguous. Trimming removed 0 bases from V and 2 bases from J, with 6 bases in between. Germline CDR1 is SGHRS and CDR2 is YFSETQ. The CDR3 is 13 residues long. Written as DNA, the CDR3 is TGCGCCAGCAGCTTGGAACAACCCTACGAGCAGTACTTC. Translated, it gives CASSLEQPYEQYF.

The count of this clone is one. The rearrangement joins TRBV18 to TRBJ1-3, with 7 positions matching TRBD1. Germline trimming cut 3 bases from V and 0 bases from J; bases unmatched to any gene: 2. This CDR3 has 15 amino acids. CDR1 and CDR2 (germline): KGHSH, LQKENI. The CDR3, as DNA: TGTGCCAGCTCACCGGGACAGATCTCTGGAAACACCATATATTTT. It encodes CASSPGQISGNTIYF.

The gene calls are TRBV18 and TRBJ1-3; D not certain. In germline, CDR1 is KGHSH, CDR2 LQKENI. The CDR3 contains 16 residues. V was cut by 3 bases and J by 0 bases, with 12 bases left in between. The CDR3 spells CASSPKPPSSGNTIYF. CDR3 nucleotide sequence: TGTGCCAGCTCACCTAAACCCCCCAGCTCTGGAAACACCATATATTTT.